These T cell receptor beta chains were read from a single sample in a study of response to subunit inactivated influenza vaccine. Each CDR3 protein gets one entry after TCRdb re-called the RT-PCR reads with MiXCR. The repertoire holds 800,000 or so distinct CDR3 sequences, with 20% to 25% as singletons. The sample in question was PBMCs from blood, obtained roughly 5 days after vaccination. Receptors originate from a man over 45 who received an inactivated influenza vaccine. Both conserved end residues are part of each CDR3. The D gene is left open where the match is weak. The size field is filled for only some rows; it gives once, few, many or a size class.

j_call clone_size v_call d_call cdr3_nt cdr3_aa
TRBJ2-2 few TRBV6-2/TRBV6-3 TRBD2 TGTGCCAGCAGTTACGTATCACTAGCGGGGGGCCCTCTCTCGAACACCGGGGAGCTGTTTTTT CASSYVSLAGGPLSNTGELFF
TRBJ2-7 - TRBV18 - TGTGCCAGCTCACTTGGAGGGGCTTCTAGCTCCTACGAGCAGTACTTC CASSLGGASSSYEQYF
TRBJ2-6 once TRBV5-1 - TGCGCCAGCTCCGAGGCGGTGTCCGGGGCCAACGTCCTGACTTTC CASSEAVSGANVLTF
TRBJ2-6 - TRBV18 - TGTGCCAGCTCACGAGGGGCCAACGTCCTGACTTTC CASSRGANVLTF
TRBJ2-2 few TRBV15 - TGTGCCACCAGCAGAGTCCCCGGGGAGCTGTTTTTT CATSRVPGELFF
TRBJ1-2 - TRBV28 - TGTGCCAGCAGTTTATCGACTCAGGGGTATGGCTACACCTTC CASSLSTQGYGYTF
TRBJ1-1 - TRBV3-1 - TGTGCCAGCAGCCCCTCCAGAGTGGCTGAAGCTTTCTTT CASSPSRVAEAFF
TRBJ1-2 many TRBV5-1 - TGCGCCAGCTCGCAGGGGCAGTTGAGGAGCTATGGCTACACCTTC CASSQGQLRSYGYTF
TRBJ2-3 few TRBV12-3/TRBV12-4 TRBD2 TGTGCCAGCAGACCTAGCGGAGTAAGCACAGATACGCAGTATTTT CASRPSGVSTDTQYF
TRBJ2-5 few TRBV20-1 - TGCAGTGCTATAAAAACAGGTTTACTACAAGAGACCCAGTACTTC CSAIKTGLLQETQYF
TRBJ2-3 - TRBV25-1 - TGTGCCAGCAGTGACGTCCTGTCAGATACGCAGTATTTT CASSDVLSDTQYF
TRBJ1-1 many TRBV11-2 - TGTGCCAGCAGTACAGACCTGAACACTGAAGCTTTCTTT CASSTDLNTEAFF
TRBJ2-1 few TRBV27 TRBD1 TGTGCCAGCAGTTTATGGACCGGGACAGAGCAAAACGACAATGAGCAGTTCTTC CASSLWTGTEQNDNEQFF
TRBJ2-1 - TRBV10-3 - TGTGCCATCACTACTAGCCTGAGCTCCTACAATGAGCAGTTCTTC CAITTSLSSYNEQFF
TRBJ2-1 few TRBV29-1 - TGCAGCGTTGAAAGAAGCAGGGGCAATGAGCAGTTCTTC CSVERSRGNEQFF
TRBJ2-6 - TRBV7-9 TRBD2 TGTGCCAGCGGATCTTGGCTAGCGGGGCCTGGGGCCAACGTCCTGACTTTC CASGSWLAGPGANVLTF
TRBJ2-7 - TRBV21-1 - TGTGCCAGATTTTCAACGGGGACTTCTATCGGGGAGCAGTACTTC CARFSTGTSIGEQYF
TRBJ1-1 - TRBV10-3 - TGTGCCATCAGGGCGTACACTGAAGCTTTCTTT CAIRAYTEAFF
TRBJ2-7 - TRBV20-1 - TGCAGTGCTAGAGATCTCCCTTCTCCACAGTACTTC CSARDLPSPQYF
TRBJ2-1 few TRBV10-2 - TGCGCCAGCAGTGAGGGTCAGGGGCGGAACAATGAGCAGTTCTTC CASSEGQGRNNEQFF
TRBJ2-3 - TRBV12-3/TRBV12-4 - TGTGCCAGCAGTTCTGGATCTAGCACAGATACGCAGTATTTT CASSSGSSTDTQYF